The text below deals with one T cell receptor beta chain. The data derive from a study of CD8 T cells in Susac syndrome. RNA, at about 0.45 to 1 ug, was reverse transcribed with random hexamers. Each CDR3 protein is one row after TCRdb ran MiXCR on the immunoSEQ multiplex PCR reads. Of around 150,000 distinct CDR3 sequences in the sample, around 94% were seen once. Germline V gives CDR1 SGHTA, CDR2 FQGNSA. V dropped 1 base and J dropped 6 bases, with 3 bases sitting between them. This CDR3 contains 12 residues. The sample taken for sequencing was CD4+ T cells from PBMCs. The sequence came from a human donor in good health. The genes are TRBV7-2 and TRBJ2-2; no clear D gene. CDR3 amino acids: CASSLESGELFF. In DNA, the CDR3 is TGTGCCAGCAGCTTAGAGTCCGGGGAGCTGTTTTTT.